This T cell receptor beta chain was sequenced for a study of cytomegalovirus exposure and HLA in healthy donors. Study findings and constraints: Reportedly, a later analysis found an Asian-associated ancestry cluster had fewer N-insertions than the roughly 700-donor mean.

Comments on this clone: Its antigen is not known.

V was pared by 0 bases and J by 0 bases, with 6 bases of the junction left unmatched. Germline V lookup: CDR1 GTSNPN, CDR2 SVGIG (reference sequence). The CDR3 contains 16 residues. It was with 60 Vbeta and 13 Jbeta primers that the PCR ran. In the study's own analysis: The count from a later analysis was tens of millions of unique TCR beta chains, some 12 million of them shared. Some clones are missing from TCRdb's copy, which holds only in-frame ones; the method was immunoSEQ multiplex PCR. V, J and clone size are those of that table, while D and trimming were read from the DNA. The table lists about 150,000 clones, less than 85% of them singletons.

The material sequenced was PBMCs. The chain employs TRBV30 and TRBJ2-3, with TRBD2 matching over 7 bases. The source is a woman in her forties or fifties in good health and CMV-seropositive. The chain's CDR3 is CAWSVRRGTSTDTQYF. DNA of the CDR3: TGTGCCTGGAGTGTTAGGCGGGGGACTAGCACAGATACGCAGTATTTT.